This T cell receptor beta chain was profiled in a study of OX40 agonist ivuxolimab in advanced cancers. Study as a whole: The patients received ivuxolimab by intravenous route every 2 weeks at 0.01 to 10 mg/kg.

There are a few counts of this clone. Libraries were prepared by immunoSEQ multiplex PCR; TCRdb keeps only in-frame clonotypes and omits some of them. The sample gives approximately 80,000 clones, about 94% of which show up once; over 9% is in the top ten. V was cut by 6 bases and J by 2 bases, with 16 bases left in between. This CDR3 comprises 15 residues. From germline, CDR1 is MDHEN and CDR2 SYDVKM. The receptor was derived from an adult with an advanced solid tumor such as melanoma, head and neck, liver or kidney cancer. The chain links TRBV28 to TRBJ2-5; no firm D call. Specimen: CD4+ or CD8+ T cells sorted from blood, collected in a trial of the OX40 agonist ivuxolimab. Here the CDR3 DNA reads TGTGCCAGCAGCGAATCGCCACGGTATCAAGAGACCCAGTACTTC. Translated: CASSESPRYQETQYF.